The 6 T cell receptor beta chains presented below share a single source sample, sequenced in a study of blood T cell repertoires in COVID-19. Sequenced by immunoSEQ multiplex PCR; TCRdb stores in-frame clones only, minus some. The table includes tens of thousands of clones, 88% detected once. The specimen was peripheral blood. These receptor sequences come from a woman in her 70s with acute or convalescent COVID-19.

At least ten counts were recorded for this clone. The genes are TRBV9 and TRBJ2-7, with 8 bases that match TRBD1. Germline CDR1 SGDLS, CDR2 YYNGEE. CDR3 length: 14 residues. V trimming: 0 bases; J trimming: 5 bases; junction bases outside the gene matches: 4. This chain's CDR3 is CASSVGQGLDEQYF. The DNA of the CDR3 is TGTGCCAGCAGCGTAGGACAGGGGCTGGACGAGCAGTACTTC.

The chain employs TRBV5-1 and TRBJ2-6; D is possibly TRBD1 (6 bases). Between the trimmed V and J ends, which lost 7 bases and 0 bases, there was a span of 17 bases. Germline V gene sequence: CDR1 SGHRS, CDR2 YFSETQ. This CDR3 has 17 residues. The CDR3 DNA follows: TGCGCCAGCGGCCGAACCGGGACACCCTCTGGGGCCAACGTCCTGACTTTC. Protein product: CASGRTGTPSGANVLTF.

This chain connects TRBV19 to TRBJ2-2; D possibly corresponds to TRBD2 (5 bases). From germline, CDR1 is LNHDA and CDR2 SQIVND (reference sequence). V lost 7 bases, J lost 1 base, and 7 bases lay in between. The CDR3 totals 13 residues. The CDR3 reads CASIEGNTGELFF. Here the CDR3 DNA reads TGTGCCAGTATCGAGGGGAACACCGGGGAGCTGTTTTTT. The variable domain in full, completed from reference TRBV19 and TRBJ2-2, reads DGGITQSPKYLFRKEGQNVTLSCEQNLNHDAMYWYRQDPGQGLRLIYYSQIVNDFQKGDIAEGYSVSREKKESFPLTVTSAQKNPTAFYLCASIEGNTGELFFGEGSRLTVL.

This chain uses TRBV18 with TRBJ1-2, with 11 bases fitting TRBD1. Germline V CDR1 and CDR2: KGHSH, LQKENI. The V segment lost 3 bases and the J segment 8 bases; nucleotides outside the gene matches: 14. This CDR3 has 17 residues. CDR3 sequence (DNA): TGTGCCAGCTCACCTGTCGGGGTCGGACAGGGGGCTTGGGGCTACACCTTC. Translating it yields CASSPVGVGQGAWGYTF.

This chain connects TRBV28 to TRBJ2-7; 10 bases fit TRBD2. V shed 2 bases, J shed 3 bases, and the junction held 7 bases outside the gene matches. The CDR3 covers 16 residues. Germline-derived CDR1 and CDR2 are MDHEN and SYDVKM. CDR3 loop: CASSLIRTSGGYEQYF. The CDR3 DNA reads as TGTGCCAGCAGTTTAATCCGGACTAGCGGAGGCTACGAGCAGTACTTC.

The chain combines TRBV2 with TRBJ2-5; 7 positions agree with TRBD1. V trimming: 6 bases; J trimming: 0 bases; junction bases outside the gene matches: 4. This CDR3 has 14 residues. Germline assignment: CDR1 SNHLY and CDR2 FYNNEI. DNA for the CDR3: TGTGCCAGCAGAATACAGGGGAACCAAGAGACCCAGTACTTC. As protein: CASRIQGNQETQYF.